This record covers a single T cell receptor beta chain. Antigen: not known. The sample originates from a study of cytomegalovirus exposure and HLA in healthy donors. Study background: The same platform was used for the 130 or so validation repertoires as for the 650 to 700 first-cohort repertoires, as reported in a later analysis.

Regarding the study as a whole: Researchers counted about 150 TCR beta chains as cytomegalovirus-associated.

TCRdb keeps only in-frame clones here, not all; method: immunoSEQ multiplex PCR. The sample comprises more than 250,000 clones, around 87% of which are singletons, and 1% to 1.5% rests with the top ten. This CDR3 contains 16 residues. Per the germline V gene, CDR1 is LNHNV and CDR2 is YYDKDF (reference sequence). V lost 0 bases, J lost 0 bases, and 9 bases lay in between. The V and J genes are TRBV15 and TRBJ1-5, with D uncertain. Input material: PBMCs. The clonotype comes from a young woman in good health and CMV-seropositive. The CDR3: CATSRERRVSNQPQHF. DNA for the CDR3: TGTGCCACCAGCAGAGAGAGAAGGGTTAGCAATCAGCCCCAGCATTTT.